This TCR beta chain stems from a study of a mutant IDH1 vaccine in newly diagnosed glioma. In the study overall: Radiotherapy alone preceded vaccination by 4-6 weeks; alternatively, vaccination started with temozolomide cycles. Beforehand, treatment had been radiotherapy, temozolomide, or both; the majority received both.

The repertoire was sequenced with immunoSEQ multiplex PCR; TCRdb's copy has only in-frame clones and lacks some. The sample consists of tens of thousands of clones, 90% to 95% of them appearing once. Time point denoted: week 5, during vaccination. The content of each vaccine dose was 300 ug of mutant IDH1 20-mer peptide, and topical imiquimod accompanied it. Regarding this clone: Its antigen remains unknown.

The CDR3 has 12 amino acids. The V gene lost 4 bases and the J gene lost 6 bases, with 10 bases spanning the gap. Germline V CDR1 and CDR2: MGHDK, SYGVNS. The chain recombines TRBV25-1 with TRBJ2-7; no clear D gene. Sequencing was performed on PBMCs, taken from a glioma patient whose treatment included an IDH1 peptide vaccine. The sequence was obtained from a woman between 45 and 60 years old with glioma. The CDR3: CASSGYRAEQYF. CDR3 DNA: TGTGCCAGCAGTGGATACAGAGCCGAGCAGTACTTC.